The next 23 T cell receptor beta chains were all read from a single sample in a study of T cell repertoires in cytomegalovirus infection. TCRdb reanalysed the reads using MiXCR and keeps one entry per CDR3 protein. The table lists 350,000 to 400,000 distinct CDR3 sequences, about 34% of them singletons. Their cognate antigens are unknown. The specimen comprised cultured PBMCs, sampled from culture after CMV antigen stimulation. These receptor sequences come from a human donor in good health (CMV status not recorded). Some clones in this sample may be carry-over from other donors' samples.

This sequence joins TRBV6-5 and TRBJ1-2, with D possibly being TRBD1 (5 bases). The CDR3 runs 13 residues. The germline V gene has CDR1 MNHEY and CDR2 SVGAGI. V dropped 6 bases and J dropped 8 bases, with 16 bases sitting between them. The CDR3: CASSSGTAWGYTF. Here the CDR3 DNA reads TGTGCCAGCAGCTCTGGGACCGCTTGGGGCTACACCTTC.

The rearrangement links TRBV19 to TRBJ1-5; D gene ambiguous. This CDR3 region has 17 residues. Germline V gene sequence: CDR1 LNHDA, CDR2 SQIVND (reference sequence). V was trimmed by 8 bases and J by 0 bases, leaving 20 bases between them. The CDR3 loop is CASGSHKLRLSNQPQHF. For the CDR3, the DNA is TGTGCCAGTGGATCACATAAGCTCCGTCTTAGCAATCAGCCCCAGCATTTT.

This chain links TRBV7-2 with TRBJ2-2, with 9 nucleotides matching TRBD1. Germline V lookup: CDR1 SGHTA, CDR2 FQGNSA. V shed 9 bases, J shed 7 bases, and the junction held 9 bases outside the gene matches. There are 14 residues in the CDR3. CDR3 sequence (DNA): TGTGCCAGTATCGGGACAGGGTTGGTCGGGGAGCTGTTTTTT. Translated: CASIGTGLVGELFF.

The V gene is TRBV6-7, the J gene TRBJ2-7, with D unclear. TRBV6-7 carries the ORF label, with uncertain function. Trimming pared 2 bases from V and 2 bases from J, leaving 10 bases between. The CDR3 runs to 14 residues. DNA of the CDR3: TGTGCCAGCAGTTACCTAAAGAGTACCTACGAGCAGTACGTC. As protein: CASSYLKSTYEQYV.

The chain links TRBV2 to TRBJ2-3; D unresolved. This CDR3 is 13 amino acids long. Germline values: CDR1 SNHLY, CDR2 FYNNEI. Between the trimmed V and J ends, which lost 8 bases and 1 base, there was a span of 10 bases. CDR3 sequence: CASGLYRTDTQYF. In nucleotides, the CDR3 is TGTGCCAGCGGGCTTTACCGCACAGATACGCAGTATTTT.

The chain's CDR3 is CASSLVRGGANVLTF. The CDR3 nucleotides are TGTGCCAGCAGCTTAGTCCGGGGAGGGGCCAACGTCCTGACTTTC. V is TRBV7-2 and J is TRBJ2-6, with D tentatively TRBD2 (5 bases). V shed 1 base and J shed 4 bases, with 8 bases lying between them. The V gene's germline CDR1 is SGHTA and CDR2 FQGNSA. This CDR3 has 15 residues.

The CDR3 is CASSPKSAGGPPEQYF. CDR3 nucleotide sequence: TGTGCCAGCAGCCCCAAATCGGCGGGAGGGCCTCCGGAGCAGTACTTC. The V and J genes are TRBV7-9 and TRBJ2-7, with TRBD2 matching over 9 bases. The CDR3 length is 16 residues. After removal of 5 bases from V and 7 bases from J, the junction contained 15 bases not matched to a gene. CDR1 is SEHNR, CDR2 FQNEAQ, per germline (reference sequence).

This chain uses TRBV7-2 with TRBJ2-7; a weak D match, TRBD1 (7 bases). V was pared by 4 bases and J by 3 bases, with 16 bases between. CDR3 length: 15 residues. Germline CDR1 and CDR2: SGHTA and FQGNSA. DNA for the CDR3: TGTGCCAGCAGCTCTAGCAGGGGGGCGTACTACGAGCAGTACTTC. As protein: CASSSSRGAYYEQYF.

This clonotype was observed a handful of times. One end of the junction varies from germline; a read error may be responsible. The chain couples TRBV6-1 to TRBJ2-7; TRBD1 aligns across 8 bases. Germline CDR1 is MNHNS and CDR2 is SASEGT. This CDR3 is 15 amino acids long. In DNA, the CDR3 is TGTGCCAGCAAACGGAAGGCAGGGGGCGAACTACTAAAAGGTTTC. Protein sequence: CASKRKAGGELLKGF.

This clonotype was recorded a few times. This chain connects TRBV7-9 to TRBJ2-2; 11 bases agree with TRBD2. Trimming took 2 bases from V and 2 from J; bases not matched to a gene: 4. Germline CDR1 reads SEHNR; CDR2 reads FQNEAQ (reference sequence). The CDR3 spans 17 residues. Written as DNA, the CDR3 is TGTGCCAGCAGCTTAACTAGCGGGAGTATCAACACCGGGGAGCTGTTTTTT. Translation: CASSLTSGSINTGELFF.

The CDR3 is CASSFPRLNTEAFF. The CDR3 nucleotides read TGTGCCAGCAGTTTCCCCCGGCTGAACACTGAAGCTTTCTTT. The chain links TRBV12-3 or TRBV12-4 to TRBJ1-1; no firm D call. Trimming took off 3 bases at V and 0 bases at J, with 8 bases between the two ends. The CDR3 sequence is 14 residues long.

V gene TRBV20-1 combines with J gene TRBJ1-5; 7 positions match TRBD1. The CDR3 covers 12 residues. Germline lookup yields CDR1 DFQATT and CDR2 SNEGSKA (reference sequence). CDR3 loop: CSFGQGNQPQHF. Here the CDR3 DNA reads TGCAGCTTCGGACAGGGCAATCAGCCCCAGCATTTT.

A few counts support this clonotype. The genes are TRBV6-2 or TRBV6-3 and TRBJ2-1; D unresolved. This CDR3 has 13 amino acids. Germline values: CDR1 MNHEY, CDR2 SVGEGT. Trimming left V 7 bases short and J 5 bases short, with 12 bases between. As DNA, the CDR3 is TGTGCCAGCAAAGCGCCAGAAAACAATGAGCAGTTCTTC. It codes for CASKAPENNEQFF.

This clonotype showed up just a few times. V gene TRBV12-3 or TRBV12-4 combines with J gene TRBJ2-3, with D possibly being TRBD1 (6 bases). The length of the CDR3 is 12 residues. Between the trimmed V and J ends, which lost 7 bases and 14 bases, there was a span of 19 bases. CDR3 region: CASTLEDRSPYF. CDR3 DNA: TGTGCCAGCACCTTAGAGGACAGAAGCCCGTATTTT.

The chain joins TRBV6-6 to TRBJ1-5; the D is unclear. The CDR3 sequence is 15 residues long. Germline loops: CDR1 MNHNY, CDR2 SVGAGI (reference sequence). Trimming shortened V by 5 bases and J by 4 bases, and 15 bases separated the two germline ends. CDR3 DNA sequence: TGTGCCAGCAGTCCCTCGACGGGGATTAATCAGCCCCAGCATTTT. It yields the protein CASSPSTGINQPQHF.

This clonotype was seen ten or more times. V usage is TRBV7-2 and J usage is TRBJ1-1; tentatively, D is TRBD1 (5 bases). The germline CDR1 and CDR2 sequences are SGHTA and FQGNSA. V lost 1 base and J 2 bases, leaving 8 bases between the germline ends. CDR3 length: 14 amino acids. This CDR3 reads CASSLVGANTEAFF. CDR3 nucleotide sequence: TGTGCCAGCAGCTTAGTCGGGGCTAACACTGAAGCTTTCTTT.

The V call is TRBV5-1, the J call TRBJ2-1; 9 bases match TRBD2. This CDR3 has 15 residues. Germline CDR1 SGHRS, CDR2 YFSETQ. Germline trimming cut 0 bases from V and 6 bases from J; bases unmatched to any gene: 4. The CDR3 loop is CASSLVSGSINEQFF. CDR3 coding DNA: TGCGCCAGCAGCTTGGTTAGCGGGAGTATCAATGAGCAGTTCTTC.

This CDR3 is CASSVAGSEKLFF. CDR3 sequence (DNA): TGTGCCAGCAGCGTAGCCGGGAGTGAAAAACTGTTTTTT. The chain has TRBV9 and TRBJ1-4; D is ambiguous. The germline CDR1 and CDR2 sequences are SGDLS and YYNGEE. V lost 0 bases and J lost 7, with 7 bases in between. The CDR3 is made up of 13 amino acids.

The chain employs TRBV4-2 and TRBJ2-1; perhaps TRBD2 as D (6 bases). Germline CDR1 reads LGHNA; CDR2 reads YNFKEQ. V gave up 0 bases and J gave up 6 bases, with 18 bases separating them. The CDR3 is 17 amino acids. The CDR3 DNA reads TGTGCCAGCAGCCAAGACCGACTAGATCACGGTATCAATGAGCAGTTCTTC. Residues: CASSQDRLDHGINEQFF.

This clonotype was counted many times. This chain uses TRBV7-2 with TRBJ2-3; D possibly matches TRBD1 or TRBD2 (6 bases each). Trimming cost V 5 bases and J 5 bases, with 17 bases left between them. The length of the CDR3 is 15 residues. CDR1 SGHTA and CDR2 FQGNSA come from the germline V gene. The DNA for the CDR3 is TGTGCCAGCAGCGCCGGATGGGGGGCGCGAGATACGCAGTATTTT. Amino acid sequence: CASSAGWGARDTQYF.

This chain uses TRBV7-2 with TRBJ1-3; D might be TRBD1 (6 bases). Trimming removed 4 bases from V and 7 bases from J, with 17 bases in between. Germline V CDR1 and CDR2: SGHTA, FQGNSA. This CDR3 region has 15 residues. This chain's CDR3 is CASSSTGKRMNTIYF. Here the CDR3 DNA reads TGTGCCAGCAGCTCTACAGGGAAGCGAATGAACACCATATATTTT. Using reference TRBV7-2 and TRBJ1-3 for the parts outside the CDR3, the full variable domain is GAGVSQSPSNKVTEKGKDVELRCDPISGHTALYWYRQSLGQGLEFLIYFQGNSAPDKSGLPSDRFSAERTGGSVSTLTIQRTQQEDSAVYLCASSSTGKRMNTIYFGEGSWLTVV.

This clonotype has more than one count but fewer than ten. The rearrangement links TRBV6-2 or TRBV6-3 to TRBJ1-5; the D is unclear. Germline V gene data show CDR1 as MNHEY and CDR2 as SVGEGT. The CDR3 spans 14 residues. Trimming removed 5 bases at V and 7 bases at J, with 15 bases between. The CDR3 nucleotides read TGTGCCAGCAGTAAGGATAATAGCCGACAGCCCCAGCATTTT. Protein product: CASSKDNSRQPQHF.

The chain links TRBV7-2 to TRBJ2-7; TRBD2 aligns across 13 bases. The CDR3 has 15 residues. J was trimmed by 4 bases and V by 5 bases; bases with no gene match: 5. CDR1 is SGHTA and CDR2 is FQGNSA in the germline V gene. The CDR3 is CASSGGTSGIYEQYF. CDR3 sequence (DNA): TGTGCCAGCAGCGGGGGGACTAGCGGGATTTACGAGCAGTACTTC.